This T cell receptor beta chain was sequenced in a study of shared T cell receptors in the human thymus. This clone was recorded a few times. V was cut by 5 bases and J by 2 bases, with 4 bases left in between. The CDR3 covers 11 residues. Germline assignment: CDR1 GTSNPN and CDR2 SVGIG (reference sequence). Method: immunoSEQ multiplex PCR; TCRdb's copy keeps in-frame clones and lacks some. The sample records hundreds of thousands of clones, around 82% being singletons. This same sample was also taken into another study, of human thymus T cells. That paper adds: The sample donors, healthy Finnish infants, were having corrective surgery for congenital heart defects. Resections that were taken during corrective heart surgery supplied the thymus tissue. Repertoires from thymus and blood appeared to show biased V and J gene usage. Related studies found that unrelated individuals share highly overlapping thymic repertoires.

The rearrangement links TRBV30 to TRBJ2-1; D is unresolved. The receptor was isolated from a boy in the first two years of life with a congenital heart defect. Sequences were obtained from thymocytes. The CDR3 DNA is TGTGCCTGGTGGCCCTACAATGAGCAGTTCTTC. This encodes CAWWPYNEQFF.